This T cell receptor (beta chain) was documented in a study of control samples from healthy donors and cancer patients. Germline-derived CDR1 and CDR2 are MNHEY and SVGAGI. V was trimmed by 6 bases and J by 3 bases, leaving 17 bases between them. This CDR3 has 15 residues. TCRdb's copy holds only in-frame clones and misses some; the assay was immunoSEQ multiplex PCR. The sample has around 150,000 clones; under 90% are singletons. This receptor was identified in a man under 40 in good health. The sequencing input was blood. The V gene is TRBV6-5, the J gene TRBJ1-2; no definite D call. CDR3: CASRPDFTADYGYTF. The CDR3 region has the DNA TGTGCCAGCAGGCCCGATTTCACTGCAGACTATGGCTACACCTTC.